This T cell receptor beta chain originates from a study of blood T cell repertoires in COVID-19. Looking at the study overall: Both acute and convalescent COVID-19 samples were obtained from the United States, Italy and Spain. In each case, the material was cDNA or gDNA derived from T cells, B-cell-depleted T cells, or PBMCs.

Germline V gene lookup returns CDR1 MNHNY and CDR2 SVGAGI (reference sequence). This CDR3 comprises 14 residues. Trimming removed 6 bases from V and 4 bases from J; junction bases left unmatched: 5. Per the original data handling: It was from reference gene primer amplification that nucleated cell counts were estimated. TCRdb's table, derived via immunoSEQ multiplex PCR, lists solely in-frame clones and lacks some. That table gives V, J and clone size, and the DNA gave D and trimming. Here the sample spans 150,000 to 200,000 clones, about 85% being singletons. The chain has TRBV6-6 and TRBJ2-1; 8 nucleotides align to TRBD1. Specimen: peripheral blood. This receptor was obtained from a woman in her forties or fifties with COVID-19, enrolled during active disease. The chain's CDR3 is CASRRQGIYNEQFF. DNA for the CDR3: TGTGCCAGCAGACGACAGGGGATTTACAATGAGCAGTTCTTC.